This TCR beta chain was retrieved from a study of T cell repertoires in cytomegalovirus infection. Findings and limits, study-wide: Carriage of CMV together with the relevant HLA was identifiable through cumulative public TCR beta family frequency.

The ends lost 4 bases at V and 6 bases at J; junction bases unmatched: 16. The V gene's germline CDR1 is SGHNT and CDR2 YYREEE (reference sequence). The CDR3 is made up of 16 amino acids. TCRdb reanalysed the reads using MiXCR and keeps one entry per CDR3 protein. The sample holds around 200,000 distinct CDR3 sequences, less than 50% seen once. As regards this clonotype: The antigen remains undetermined.

Specimen: CD8+ T cells from cultured PBMCs, collected from culture after CMV antigen stimulation. The clonotype originates from a human donor in good health (CMV status not recorded). Some clones in this sample may be carry-over from other donors' samples. This chain connects TRBV5-4 to TRBJ2-7; 7 bases match TRBD1. The chain's CDR3 is CASSPGTGTDRREQYF. CDR3 bases: TGTGCCAGCAGCCCGGGCACCGGGACAGATAGACGCGAGCAGTACTTC.